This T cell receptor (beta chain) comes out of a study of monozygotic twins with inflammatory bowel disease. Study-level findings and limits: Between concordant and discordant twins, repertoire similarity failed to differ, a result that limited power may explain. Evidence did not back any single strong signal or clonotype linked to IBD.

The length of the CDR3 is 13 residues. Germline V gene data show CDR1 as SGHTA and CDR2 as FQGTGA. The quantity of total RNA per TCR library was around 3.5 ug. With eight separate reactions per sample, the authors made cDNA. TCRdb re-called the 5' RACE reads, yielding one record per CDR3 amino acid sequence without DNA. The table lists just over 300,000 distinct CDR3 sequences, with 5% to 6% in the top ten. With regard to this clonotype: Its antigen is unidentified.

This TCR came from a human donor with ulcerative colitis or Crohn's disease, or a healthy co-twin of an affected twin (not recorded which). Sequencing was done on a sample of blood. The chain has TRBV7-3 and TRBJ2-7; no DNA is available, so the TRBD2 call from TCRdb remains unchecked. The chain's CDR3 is CASSLKHGSEQYF.